This TCR beta chain is drawn from a study of blood T cell repertoires in COVID-19. Overall study context: The samples span acute and convalescent COVID-19 from the United States, Italy and Spain. Nucleic acid was either cDNA or gDNA, and it came from T cells, B-cell-depleted T cells, or PBMCs.

Per the authors' pipeline: How many nucleated cells were present was estimated from reference gene primer amplification. Assay: immunoSEQ multiplex PCR; the TCRdb copy retains only in-frame clones and omits some. That table is the source of V, J and clone size, and D and trimming were worked out from the DNA. The data contain more than 90,000 clones, roughly 84% of them singletons. This clonotype was obtained from a man in his forties with acute or convalescent COVID-19. The sample consisted of peripheral blood.

In DNA form, the CDR3 reads TGTGCCTGGAGTGCCGGGGGGCCAGGAGGCTACACCTTC. This encodes CAWSAGGPGGYTF. The V call is TRBV30, the J call TRBJ1-2; D perhaps matches TRBD1 (6 bases). V was clipped by 1 base and J by 8 bases, with 14 bases between them. The germline CDR1 and CDR2 sequences are GTSNPN and SVGIG (reference sequence). The CDR3 spans 13 residues.